A selection of T cell receptor beta chains follows, all from one sample in a study of OX40 agonist ivuxolimab in advanced cancers. Method: immunoSEQ multiplex PCR; TCRdb's copy keeps in-frame clones and lacks some. Seen here are more than 100,000 clones, over 85% observed once, and the top ten hold less than 0.2%. The specimen was CD4+ or CD8+ T cells sorted from blood, collected in a trial of the OX40 agonist ivuxolimab. The receptors originated from an adult with an advanced solid tumor such as melanoma, head and neck, liver or kidney cancer. Each CDR3 is given with its conserved first and last residue. D genes are given only for firm matches. A clone size is listed for some rows: how often the clone was seen (once, few, many), or a class if it is expanded.

CDR3 protein | CDR3 DNA | V gene | D gene | J gene | clone size
CASSVSGTYEQYF | TGTGCCAGCAGCGTATCCGGGACCTACGAGCAGTACTTC | TRBV9 | . | TRBJ2-7 | .
CASSPRLAPSTDTQYF | TGTGCCAGCAGCCCACGACTAGCGCCTTCCACAGATACGCAGTATTTT | TRBV7-3 | TRBD2 | TRBJ2-3 | .
CASSFVGTGLNEQFF | TGTGCCAGCAGCTTTGTGGGGACAGGGTTAAATGAGCAGTTCTTC | TRBV7-3 | TRBD1 | TRBJ2-1 | .
CASSITGTDTQYF | TGTGCCAGTAGTATAACCGGGACAGATACGCAGTATTTT | TRBV19 | . | TRBJ2-3 | once
CASSPLSSLNTEAFF | TGTGCCAGCAGCCCCCTTTCCAGCTTGAACACTGAAGCTTTCTTT | TRBV7-7 | . | TRBJ1-1 | .
CASSRLGAVGTEAFF | TGTGCCAGCAGTCGCCTGGGGGCGGTTGGCACTGAAGCTTTCTTT | TRBV7-9 | . | TRBJ1-1 | .
CASSEALPARRNSPLHF | TGTGCCAGCAGTGAAGCGCTTCCGGCCCGCCGAAATTCACCCCTCCACTTT | TRBV6-1 | . | TRBJ1-6 | .
CASSVSNTGELFF | TGTGCCAGTTCAGTTTCGAACACCGGGGAGCTGTTTTTT | TRBV19 | . | TRBJ2-2 | .
CATSRDTGRSLTEAFF | TGTGCCACCAGCAGAGATACGGGCCGCTCACTCACTGAAGCTTTCTTT | TRBV15 | . | TRBJ1-1 | .
CASSPLSTGSTRNQPQHF | TGTGCCAGCTCACCTCTCTCGACAGGGAGTACGCGGAATCAGCCCCAGCATTTT | TRBV18 | TRBD1 | TRBJ1-5 | .
CASSETIGGRNYGYTF | TGCGCCAGCAGTGAAACCATAGGGGGGCGCAACTATGGCTACACCTTC | TRBV10-2 | . | TRBJ1-2 | .
CASMGRDKNTEAFF | TGTGCCAGCATGGGGCGGGACAAGAACACTGAAGCTTTCTTT | TRBV6-5 | . | TRBJ1-1 | .
CASSFNLGGGQPQHF | TGTGCCAGCAGTTTCAACTTAGGGGGGGGTCAGCCCCAGCATTTT | TRBV28 | . | TRBJ1-5 | .
CATNRGTVGGEKLFF | TGTGCCACCAATCGTGGGACAGTAGGAGGGGAAAAACTGTTTTTT | TRBV15 | TRBD1 | TRBJ1-4 | .
CATGQGESYGYTF | TGCGCCACCGGACAGGGGGAAAGCTATGGCTACACCTTC | TRBV5-1 | TRBD1 | TRBJ1-2 | few
CASSISAGGLGEQFF | TGTGCCAGCAGCATATCGGCGGGGGGGCTAGGTGAGCAGTTCTTC | TRBV7-9 | TRBD2 | TRBJ2-1 | once
CASSYSGETQYF | TGTGCCAGCAGTTACTCGGGAGAGACCCAGTACTTC | TRBV6-6 | . | TRBJ2-5 | .
CASSSRTRSNQPQHF | TGTGCCAGCAGTTCGCGGACGCGTAGCAATCAGCCCCAGCATTTT | TRBV6-6 | . | TRBJ1-5 | .
CASSVEGISYTEAFF | TGTGCCAGCAGCGTAGAAGGGATTTCTTACACTGAAGCTTTCTTT | TRBV9 | . | TRBJ1-1 | .
CATSRGTSGYEQYF | TGTGCCACCAGCAGAGGGACTAGCGGATACGAGCAGTACTTC | TRBV15 | TRBD2 | TRBJ2-7 | .
CASSSPEDTQYF | TGTGCCAGCAGCTCACCGGAGGATACGCAGTATTTT | TRBV9 | . | TRBJ2-3 | .
CASSYQGQRGEQYF | TGTGCCAGCAGTTACCAGGGACAACGTGGCGAGCAGTACTTC | TRBV6-6 | . | TRBJ2-7 | .
CASSYPRGRGTEAFF | TGTGCCAGCAGTTACCCCAGGGGGCGAGGTACTGAAGCTTTCTTT | TRBV6-6 | TRBD1 | TRBJ1-1 | .
CASSEWDLGGGNTIYF | TGTGCCAGCAGTGAGTGGGACCTCGGGGGTGGAAACACCATATATTTT | TRBV25-1 | . | TRBJ1-3 | .
CASSWSRLGQETQYF | TGCGCCAGCAGCTGGTCCCGACTTGGCCAAGAGACCCAGTACTTC | TRBV5-1 | . | TRBJ2-5 | .
CASSVLSQETQYF | TGTGCCAGCAGCGTACTCTCGCAAGAGACCCAGTACTTC | TRBV9 | . | TRBJ2-5 | .
CASNLRVGGSTGELFF | TGTGCCAGCAATCTCCGAGTAGGGGGTAGCACCGGGGAGCTGTTTTTT | TRBV5-8 | . | TRBJ2-2 | few
CASTKPGQGLYGYTF | TGTGCCAGCACCAAGCCGGGACAGGGATTATATGGCTACACCTTC | TRBV6-6 | TRBD1 | TRBJ1-2 | .
CASSLEAVGGELFF | TGCGCCAGCAGCTTGGAGGCAGTTGGCGGGGAGCTGTTTTTT | TRBV5-1 | . | TRBJ2-2 | .
CASSTAHYGYTF | TGTGCCAGCAGTACGGCCCATTATGGCTACACCTTC | TRBV2 | . | TRBJ1-2 | .
CASSPSSVLYNSPLHF | TGTGCCAGCTCACCCTCTTCAGTCCTCTATAATTCACCCCTCCACTTT | TRBV18 | . | TRBJ1-6 | .
CASSLVESQFF | TGTGCCAGCAGCCTGGTCGAATCTCAGTTCTTC | TRBV11-2 | . | TRBJ2-1 | .